Below, 4 T cell receptor beta chains from the same sample are listed, as sequenced in a study of molecular identifiers for immune sequencing clone quantification (dated by TCRdb to between 2018 and 2020). Library prep was done by PCR. Sequenced using a NextSeq 500. The raw public reads went through TCRdb reprocessing: fastp at Q25, MiXCR clone calling, in-frame beta chains kept. When rows share a CDR3 protein, they turn into one entry using the most common DNA and genes. Counted in this sample were approximately 630,000 distinct CDR3 sequences; 25% of them appeared once. In total, the top ten clones hold approximately 0.75% of the sample. What was sequenced was naive CD8+ T cells from blood, with Jurkat cell RNA spiked in. The cell subset or site label corresponds to: FACS-sorted CD8+CD4-CCR7+CD45RA+ naive T cells. These receptor sequences come from a human donor in good health. Some libraries in this study had Jurkat cell RNA spiked in.

This chain joins TRBV9 and TRBJ1-6; D is unresolved. Germline values: CDR1 SGDLS, CDR2 YYNGEE. The CDR3 is 16 amino acids. Trimming left V 3 bases short and J 6 bases short, with 16 bases between. CDR3 coding DNA: TGTGCCAGCAGCGCCCCTCTTCCCGGGCCTAATTCACCCCTCCACTTT. It codes for CASSAPLPGPNSPLHF. Full variable domain (missing parts from reference TRBV9 and TRBJ1-6): DSGVTQTPKHLITATGQRVTLRCSPRSGDLSVYWYQQSLDQGLQFLIQYYNGEERAKGNILERFSAQQFPDLHSELNLSSLELGDSALYFCASSAPLPGPNSPLHFGNGTRLTVT.

Of note for this clonotype: This may be a read error: a much more frequent sequence differs by one nucleotide. The chain has TRBV7-9 and TRBJ2-2; 12 positions match TRBD2. Germline CDR1 and CDR2: SEHNR and FQNEAQ (reference sequence). This CDR3 has 18 residues. The CDR3 here is CASRLPTSGGPGTGELVF. CDR3 nucleotide sequence: TGTGCCAGCAGACTTCCGACTAGCGGGGGACCGGGCACCGGGGAGCTGGTTTTT.

This clonotype came up many times. This chain links TRBV18 with TRBJ2-5; D is uncertain. CDR1 is KGHSH, CDR2 LQKENI, per germline. V lost 5 bases and J 3 bases, leaving 25 bases between the germline ends. The CDR3 has 18 residues. CDR3: CASSASVLISPIEETQYF. Written as DNA, the CDR3 is TGTGCCAGCTCAGCTTCCGTACTTATATCGCCCATAGAAGAGACCCAGTACTTC.

On this clonotype itself: Sequence at one end of the junction differs from germline and may be a read error. The V gene is TRBV5-3, the J gene TRBJ1-1, with no clear D. TRBV5-3 is known as an ORF, though its function is uncertain. CDR3 size: 12 residues. The CDR3 nucleotides read TGTGCCAGCAGCTTGAACCGGGCTGAAGCTTTATTT. This sequence encodes CASSLNRAEALF.